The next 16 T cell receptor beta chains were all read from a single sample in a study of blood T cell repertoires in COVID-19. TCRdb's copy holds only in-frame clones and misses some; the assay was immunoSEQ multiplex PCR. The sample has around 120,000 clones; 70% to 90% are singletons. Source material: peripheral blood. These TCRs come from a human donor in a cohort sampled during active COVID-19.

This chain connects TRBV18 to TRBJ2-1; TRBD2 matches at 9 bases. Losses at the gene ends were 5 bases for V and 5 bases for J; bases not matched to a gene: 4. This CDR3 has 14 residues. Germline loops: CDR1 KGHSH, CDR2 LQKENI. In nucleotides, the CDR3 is TGTGCCAGCTCAGTGACTAGCGGAGACAATGAGCAGTTCTTC. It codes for CASSVTSGDNEQFF.

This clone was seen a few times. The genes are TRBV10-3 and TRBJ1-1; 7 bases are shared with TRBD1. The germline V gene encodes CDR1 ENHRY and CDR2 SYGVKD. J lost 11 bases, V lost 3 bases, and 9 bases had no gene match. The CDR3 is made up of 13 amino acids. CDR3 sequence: CAISEQGTPDAFF. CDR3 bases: TGTGCCATCAGTGAACAGGGGACCCCCGACGCTTTCTTT.

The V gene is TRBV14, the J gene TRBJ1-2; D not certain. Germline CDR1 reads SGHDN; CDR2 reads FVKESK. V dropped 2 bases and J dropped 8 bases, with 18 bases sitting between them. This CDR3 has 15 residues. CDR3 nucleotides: TGTGCCAGCAGCCAAAGTGGCAGGCTTATGGTCGGCTACACCTTC. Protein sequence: CASSQSGRLMVGYTF.

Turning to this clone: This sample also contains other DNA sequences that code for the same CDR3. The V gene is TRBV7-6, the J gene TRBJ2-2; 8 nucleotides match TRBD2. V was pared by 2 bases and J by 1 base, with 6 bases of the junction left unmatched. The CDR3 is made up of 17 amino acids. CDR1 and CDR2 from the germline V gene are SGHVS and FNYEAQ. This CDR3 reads CASSLIPSGGNTGELFF. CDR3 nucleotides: TGTGCCAGCAGCTTAATCCCGAGCGGGGGGAACACCGGGGAGCTGTTTTTT.

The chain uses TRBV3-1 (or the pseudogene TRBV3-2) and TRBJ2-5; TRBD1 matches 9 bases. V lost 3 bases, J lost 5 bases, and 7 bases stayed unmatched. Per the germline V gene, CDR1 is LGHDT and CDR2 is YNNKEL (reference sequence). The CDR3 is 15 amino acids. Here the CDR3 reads CASSQTGGGVETQYF. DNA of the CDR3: TGTGCCAGCAGCCAGACAGGGGGAGGGGTTGAGACCCAGTACTTC.

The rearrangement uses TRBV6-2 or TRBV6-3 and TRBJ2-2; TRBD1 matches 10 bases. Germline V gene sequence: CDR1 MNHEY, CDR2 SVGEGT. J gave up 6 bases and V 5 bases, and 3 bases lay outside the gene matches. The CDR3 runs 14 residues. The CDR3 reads CASSTGQGSGELFF. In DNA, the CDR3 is TGTGCCAGCAGTACGGGACAGGGGTCCGGGGAGCTGTTTTTT.

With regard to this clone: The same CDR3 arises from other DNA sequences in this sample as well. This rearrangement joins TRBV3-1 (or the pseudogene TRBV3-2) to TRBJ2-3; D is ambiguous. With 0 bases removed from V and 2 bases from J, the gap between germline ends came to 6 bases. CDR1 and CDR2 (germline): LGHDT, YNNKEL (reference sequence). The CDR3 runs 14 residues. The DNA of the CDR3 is TGTGCCAGCAGCCAAGAATCCTTCACAGATACGCAGTATTTT. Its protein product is CASSQESFTDTQYF.

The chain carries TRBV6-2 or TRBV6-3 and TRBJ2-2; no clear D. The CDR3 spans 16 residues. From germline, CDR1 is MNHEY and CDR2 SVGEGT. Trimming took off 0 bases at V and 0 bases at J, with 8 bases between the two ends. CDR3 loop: CASSYSAGSNTGELFF. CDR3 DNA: TGTGCCAGCAGTTACTCGGCAGGCTCGAACACCGGGGAGCTGTTTTTT.

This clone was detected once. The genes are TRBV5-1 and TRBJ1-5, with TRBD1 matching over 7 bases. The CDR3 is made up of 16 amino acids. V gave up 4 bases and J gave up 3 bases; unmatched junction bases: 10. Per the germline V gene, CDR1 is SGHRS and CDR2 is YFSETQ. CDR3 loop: CASSLGGGQANQPQHF. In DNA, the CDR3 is TGCGCCAGCAGCCTCGGCGGCGGACAGGCCAATCAGCCCCAGCATTTT.

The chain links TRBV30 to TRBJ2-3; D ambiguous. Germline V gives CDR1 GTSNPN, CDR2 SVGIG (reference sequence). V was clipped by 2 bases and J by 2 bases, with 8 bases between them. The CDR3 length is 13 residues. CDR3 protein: CAWSPQNTDTQYF. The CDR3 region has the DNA TGTGCCTGGAGTCCGCAGAACACAGATACGCAGTATTTT.

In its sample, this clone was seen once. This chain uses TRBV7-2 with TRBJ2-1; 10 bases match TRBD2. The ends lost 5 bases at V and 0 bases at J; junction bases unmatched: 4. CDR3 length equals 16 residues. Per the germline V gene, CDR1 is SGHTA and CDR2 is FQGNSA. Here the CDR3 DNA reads TGTGCCAGCAGCAGCGGGGGGGCCGGCTCCTACAATGAGCAGTTCTTC. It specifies CASSSGGAGSYNEQFF.

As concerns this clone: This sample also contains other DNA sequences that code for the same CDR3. As DNA, the CDR3 is TGTGCCAGCAGCAGGGACAGGGTCTATGGCTACACCTTC. As protein: CASSRDRVYGYTF. The chain combines TRBV7-2 with TRBJ1-2; 9 positions agree with TRBD1. V lost 5 bases, J lost 4 bases, and 2 bases stayed unmatched. The CDR3 runs to 13 residues. Germline V gene data show CDR1 as SGHTA and CDR2 as FQGNSA. The entire variable domain, with the rest obtained from reference TRBV7-2 and TRBJ1-2, is as follows: GAGVSQSPSNKVTEKGKDVELRCDPISGHTALYWYRQSLGQGLEFLIYFQGNSAPDKSGLPSDRFSAERTGGSVSTLTIQRTQQEDSAVYLCASSRDRVYGYTFGSGTRLTVV.

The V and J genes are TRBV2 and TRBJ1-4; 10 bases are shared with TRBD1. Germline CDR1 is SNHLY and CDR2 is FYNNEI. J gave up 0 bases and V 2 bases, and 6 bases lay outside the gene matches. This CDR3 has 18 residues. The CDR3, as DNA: TGTGCCAGCAGTGAATCTGGGACAGGGGTTGCAACTAATGAAAAACTGTTTTTT. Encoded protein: CASSESGTGVATNEKLFF.

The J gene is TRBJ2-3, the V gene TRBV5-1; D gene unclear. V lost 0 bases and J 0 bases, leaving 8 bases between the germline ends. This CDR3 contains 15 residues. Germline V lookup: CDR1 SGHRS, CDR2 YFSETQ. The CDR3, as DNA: TGCGCCAGCAGCTTGGTGGCCCTGAGCACAGATACGCAGTATTTT. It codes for CASSLVALSTDTQYF. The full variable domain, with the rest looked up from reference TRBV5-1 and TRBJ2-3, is KAGVTQTPRYLIKTRGQQVTLSCSPISGHRSVSWYQQTPGQGLQFLFEYFSETQRNKGNFPGRFSGRQFSNSRSEMNVSTLELGDSALYLCASSLVALSTDTQYFGPGTRLTVL.

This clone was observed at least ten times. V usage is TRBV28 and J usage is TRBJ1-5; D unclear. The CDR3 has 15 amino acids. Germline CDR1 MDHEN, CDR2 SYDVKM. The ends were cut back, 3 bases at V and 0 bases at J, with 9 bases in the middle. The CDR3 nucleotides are TGTGCCAGCAGTTTGTCGCAGGTTAGCAATCAGCCCCAGCATTTT. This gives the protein CASSLSQVSNQPQHF.

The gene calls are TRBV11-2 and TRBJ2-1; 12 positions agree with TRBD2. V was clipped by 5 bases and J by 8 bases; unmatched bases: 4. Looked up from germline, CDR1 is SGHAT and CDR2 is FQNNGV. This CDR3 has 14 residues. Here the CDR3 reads CASSKTSGSDEQFF. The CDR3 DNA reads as TGTGCCAGCAGCAAGACTAGCGGGAGCGATGAGCAGTTCTTC.